A selection of T cell receptor beta chains follows, all from one sample in a study of T cell responses to AZD1222 COVID-19 vaccine. Repertoires were generated with immunoSEQ multiplex PCR, while TCRdb's copy carries only in-frame clones and drops some. The repertoire includes about 150,000 clones, roughly nine tenths of them detected once, and more than 0.9% sits in the top ten. This specimen was peripheral blood, taken 28 days after the second AZD1222 dose. All receptors come from an adult who received the AZD1222 COVID-19 vaccine. Both conserved end residues are part of each CDR3. D genes are given only for firm matches. Expanded clones get a size class; other rows say once, few or many, or leave the size out.

j_call,clone_size,cdr3_length,d_call,v_call,cdr3_aa,cdr3_nt
TRBJ1-3,NA,17,NA,TRBV5-5,CASSLMEGPSSGNTIYF,TGTGCCAGCAGCTTGATGGAGGGCCCTAGCTCTGGAAACACCATATATTTT
TRBJ2-1,NA,14,NA,TRBV6-5,CASSYFSTTDEQFF,TGTGCCAGCAGTTACTTTAGCACAACGGATGAGCAGTTCTTC
TRBJ2-2,NA,13,NA,TRBV12-3/TRBV12-4,CASSFLGHGELFF,TGTGCCAGCAGTTTCCTGGGACACGGGGAGCTGTTTTTT
TRBJ1-3,NA,18,NA,TRBV6-2/TRBV6-3,CASSSPVEALTSGNTIYF,TGTGCCAGCAGTTCCCCCGTCGAGGCCCTTACCTCTGGAAACACCATATATTTT
TRBJ2-1,NA,14,NA,TRBV19,CASSLGILQDEQFF,TGTGCCAGTAGTCTCGGGATACTCCAGGATGAGCAGTTCTTC
TRBJ2-3,NA,14,TRBD1,TRBV4-1,CASSQGETGHHGYF,TGCGCCAGCAGCCAAGGGGAGACAGGGCACCACGGGTATTTT
TRBJ1-1,NA,15,NA,TRBV5-4,CASSEGQGMNTEAFF,TGTGCCAGCAGCGAGGGGCAGGGGATGAACACTGAAGCTTTCTTT
TRBJ2-3,NA,16,NA,TRBV7-3,CASSLGQSGGTDTQYF,TGTGCCAGCAGCTTAGGGCAGTCGGGGGGCACAGATACGCAGTATTTT
TRBJ1-5,NA,14,NA,TRBV27,CASSFSYSNQPQHF,TGTGCCAGCAGTTTCTCGTATAGCAATCAGCCCCAGCATTTT
TRBJ1-1,NA,14,NA,TRBV27,CASSFRAVNTEAFF,TGTGCCAGCTCCTTCAGGGCAGTGAACACTGAAGCTTTCTTT
TRBJ2-7,NA,15,TRBD1,TRBV19,CASSRTGGYSYEQYF,TGTGCCAGTAGTAGGACAGGGGGTTACTCCTACGAGCAGTACTTC
TRBJ2-5,NA,15,TRBD1,TRBV6-4,CASSDDGQVHETQYF,TGTGCCAGCAGTGACGACGGACAGGTTCACGAGACCCAGTACTTC
TRBJ1-4,once,13,NA,TRBV28,CASTGSVAGKLFF,TGTGCCAGCACGGGGTCAGTTGCGGGAAAACTGTTTTTT
TRBJ1-1,once,15,NA,TRBV19,CASRTTGGRNTEAFF,TGTGCCAGTAGGACAACCGGGGGGCGCAACACTGAAGCTTTCTTT
TRBJ1-1,NA,15,TRBD1,TRBV19,CASSISSGGETEAFF,TGTGCCAGTAGTATATCTTCAGGGGGGGAAACTGAAGCTTTCTTT
TRBJ2-7,NA,12,NA,TRBV19,CASGQGSYEQYF,TGTGCCAGTGGTCAAGGGAGCTACGAGCAGTACTTC
TRBJ2-5,NA,15,TRBD1,TRBV7-6,CASSLVRTGQETQYF,TGTGCCAGCAGCTTAGTCCGGACAGGCCAAGAGACCCAGTACTTC
TRBJ2-1,few,11,NA,TRBV7-9,CASSLHNEQFF,TGTGCCAGCAGCTTACACAATGAGCAGTTCTTC
TRBJ2-1,NA,17,NA,TRBV19,CASSISRGTKPYNEQFF,TGTGCCAGTAGTATTTCGAGGGGGACTAAACCCTACAATGAGCAGTTCTTC
TRBJ2-1,NA,14,TRBD2,TRBV6-2/TRBV6-3,CASSSAGVYNEQFF,TGTGCCAGCAGTTCAGCGGGGGTCTACAATGAGCAGTTCTTC
TRBJ1-4,many,16,TRBD1,TRBV4-3,CASSQGSRQGGEKLFF,TGCGCCAGCAGCCAAGGCTCGAGACAGGGTGGCGAAAAACTGTTTTTT
TRBJ2-3,NA,16,NA,TRBV6-4,CASSDSGGKGTDTQYF,TGTGCCAGCAGTGACTCAGGCGGGAAAGGCACAGATACGCAGTATTTT
TRBJ2-7,once,16,TRBD2,TRBV3-1/TRBV3-2,CASSQVSGESSYEQYF,TGTGCCAGCAGCCAAGTCAGCGGGGAGAGCTCCTACGAGCAGTACTTC
TRBJ2-1,NA,13,NA,TRBV7-3,CASSLNSAAGQFF,TGTGCCAGCAGCTTAAATTCGGCTGCCGGCCAGTTCTTC
TRBJ2-1,NA,17,NA,TRBV4-3,CASSQDLGLAPYNEQFF,TGCGCCAGCAGCCAAGATCTTGGGCTAGCACCCTACAATGAGCAGTTCTTC
TRBJ2-7,NA,14,NA,TRBV19,CASSMRASSYEQYF,TGTGCCAGTAGTATGCGCGCGAGCTCCTACGAGCAGTACTTC
TRBJ2-1,NA,16,TRBD2,TRBV6-4,CASSIRGGNLYNEQFF,TGTGCCAGCAGTATTCGGGGGGGGAATCTTTACAATGAGCAGTTCTTC
TRBJ2-3,NA,23,TRBD2,TRBV19,CASSNPLPSGRGFVDVRTDTQYF,TGTGCCAGTAGTAACCCCTTGCCTAGCGGGAGAGGGTTTGTTGATGTGCGCACAGATACGCAGTATTTT
TRBJ2-3,NA,15,TRBD2,TRBV6-2/TRBV6-3,CASSFKREFTDTQYF,TGTGCCAGCAGTTTCAAGCGGGAATTCACAGATACGCAGTATTTT
TRBJ1-3,once,19,NA,TRBV15,CATSREEPRLPLSGNTIYF,TGTGCCACCAGCAGAGAGGAGCCCCGACTGCCCCTCTCTGGAAACACCATATATTTT
TRBJ2-5,NA,14,TRBD1,TRBV19,CASSGQGPGEAQYF,TGTGCCAGTAGCGGACAGGGGCCCGGGGAGGCCCAGTACTTC